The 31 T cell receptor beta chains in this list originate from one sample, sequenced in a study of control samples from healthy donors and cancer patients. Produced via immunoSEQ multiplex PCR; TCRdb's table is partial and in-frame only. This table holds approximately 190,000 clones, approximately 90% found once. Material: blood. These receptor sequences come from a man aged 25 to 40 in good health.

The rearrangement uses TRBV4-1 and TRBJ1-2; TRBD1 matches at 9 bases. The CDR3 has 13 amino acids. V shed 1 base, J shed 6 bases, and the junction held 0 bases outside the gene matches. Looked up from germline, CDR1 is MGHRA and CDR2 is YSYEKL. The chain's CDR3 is CASSQGTGDGYTF. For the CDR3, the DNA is TGCGCCAGCAGCCAAGGGACAGGGGATGGCTACACCTTC.

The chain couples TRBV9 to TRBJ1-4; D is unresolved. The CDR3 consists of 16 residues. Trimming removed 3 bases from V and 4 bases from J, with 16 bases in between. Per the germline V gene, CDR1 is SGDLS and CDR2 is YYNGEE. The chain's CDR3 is CASSAAGGRNNEKLFF. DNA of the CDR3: TGTGCCAGCAGCGCAGCTGGCGGGAGGAATAATGAAAAACTGTTTTTT.

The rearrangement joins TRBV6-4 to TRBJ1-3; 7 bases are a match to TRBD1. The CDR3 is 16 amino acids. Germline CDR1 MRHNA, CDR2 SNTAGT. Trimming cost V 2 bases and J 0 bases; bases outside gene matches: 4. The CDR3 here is CASSDHRDSSGNTIYF. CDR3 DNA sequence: TGTGCCAGCAGTGACCACCGGGACAGCTCTGGAAACACCATATATTTT.

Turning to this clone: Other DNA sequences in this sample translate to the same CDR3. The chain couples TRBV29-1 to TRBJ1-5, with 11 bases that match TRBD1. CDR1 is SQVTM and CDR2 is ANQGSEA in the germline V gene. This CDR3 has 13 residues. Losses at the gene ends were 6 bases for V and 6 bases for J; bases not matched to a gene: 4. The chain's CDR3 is CSVGQGAGQPQHF. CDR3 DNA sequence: TGCAGCGTAGGACAGGGGGCGGGTCAGCCCCAGCATTTT.

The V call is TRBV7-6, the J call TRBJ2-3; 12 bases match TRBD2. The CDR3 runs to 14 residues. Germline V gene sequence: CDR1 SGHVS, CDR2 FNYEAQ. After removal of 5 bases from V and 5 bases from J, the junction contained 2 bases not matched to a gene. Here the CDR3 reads CASSPLAGGDTQYF. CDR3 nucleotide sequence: TGTGCCAGCAGCCCACTAGCGGGAGGAGATACGCAGTATTTT.

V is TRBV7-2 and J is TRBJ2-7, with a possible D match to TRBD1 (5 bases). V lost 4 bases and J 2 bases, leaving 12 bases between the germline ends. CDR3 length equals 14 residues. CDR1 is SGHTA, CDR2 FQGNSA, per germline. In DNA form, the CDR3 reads TGTGCCAGCAGCTCGCGACAGAAGGCCTACGAGCAGTACTTC. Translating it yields CASSSRQKAYEQYF.

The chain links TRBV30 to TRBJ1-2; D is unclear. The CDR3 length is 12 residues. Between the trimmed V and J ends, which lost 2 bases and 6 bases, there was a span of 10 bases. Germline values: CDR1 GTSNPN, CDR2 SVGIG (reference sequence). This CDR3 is CAWSLVGNGYTF. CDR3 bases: TGTGCCTGGAGTCTGGTAGGGAATGGCTACACCTTC.

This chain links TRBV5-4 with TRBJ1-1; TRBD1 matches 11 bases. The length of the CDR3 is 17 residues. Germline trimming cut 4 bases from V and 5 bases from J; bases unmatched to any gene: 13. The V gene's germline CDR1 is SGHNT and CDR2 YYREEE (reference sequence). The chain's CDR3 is CASSNTRGTGGATEAFF. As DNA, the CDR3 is TGTGCCAGCAGCAATACTCGGGGGACAGGGGGGGCGACTGAAGCTTTCTTT.

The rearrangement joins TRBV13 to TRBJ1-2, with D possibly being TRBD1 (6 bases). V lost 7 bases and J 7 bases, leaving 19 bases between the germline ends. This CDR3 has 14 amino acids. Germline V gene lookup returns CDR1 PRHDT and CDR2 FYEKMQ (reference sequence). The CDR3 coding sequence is TGTGCCAGCACCCCCGGGCAGGGGAGAGGTGGCTACACCTTC. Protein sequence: CASTPGQGRGGYTF.

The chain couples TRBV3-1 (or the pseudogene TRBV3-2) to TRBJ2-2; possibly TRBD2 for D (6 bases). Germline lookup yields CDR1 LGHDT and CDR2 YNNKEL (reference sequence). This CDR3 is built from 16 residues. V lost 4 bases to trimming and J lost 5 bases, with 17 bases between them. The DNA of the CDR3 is TGTGCCAGCAGCCCCGGGACTTCCCTTAAGACCGGGGAGCTGTTTTTT. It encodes CASSPGTSLKTGELFF.

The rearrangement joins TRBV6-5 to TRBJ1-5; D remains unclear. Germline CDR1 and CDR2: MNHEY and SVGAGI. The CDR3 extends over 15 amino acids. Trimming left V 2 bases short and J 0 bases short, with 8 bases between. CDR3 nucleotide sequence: TGTGCCAGCAGTTACGGGCGGGATAGCAATCAGCCCCAGCATTTT. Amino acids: CASSYGRDSNQPQHF.

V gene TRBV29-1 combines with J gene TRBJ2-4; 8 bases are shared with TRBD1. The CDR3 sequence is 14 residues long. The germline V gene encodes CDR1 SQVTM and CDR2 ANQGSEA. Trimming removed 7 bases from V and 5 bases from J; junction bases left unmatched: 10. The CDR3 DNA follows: TGCAGCGGCCGAAAACCAGGGGGCGAAAACATTCAGTACTTC. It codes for CSGRKPGGENIQYF.

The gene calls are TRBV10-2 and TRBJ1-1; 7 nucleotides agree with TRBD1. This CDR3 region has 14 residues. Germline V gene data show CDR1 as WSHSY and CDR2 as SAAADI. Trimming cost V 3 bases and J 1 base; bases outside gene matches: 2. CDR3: CASSETGENTEAFF. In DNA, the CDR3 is TGCGCCAGCAGTGAAACAGGGGAGAACACTGAAGCTTTCTTT.

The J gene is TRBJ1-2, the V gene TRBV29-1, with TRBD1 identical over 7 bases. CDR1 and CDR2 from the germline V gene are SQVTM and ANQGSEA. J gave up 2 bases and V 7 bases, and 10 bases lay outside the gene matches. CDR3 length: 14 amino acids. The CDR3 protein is CSAVRDSRNYGYTF. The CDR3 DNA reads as TGCAGCGCCGTGCGGGACAGTAGGAACTATGGCTACACCTTC.

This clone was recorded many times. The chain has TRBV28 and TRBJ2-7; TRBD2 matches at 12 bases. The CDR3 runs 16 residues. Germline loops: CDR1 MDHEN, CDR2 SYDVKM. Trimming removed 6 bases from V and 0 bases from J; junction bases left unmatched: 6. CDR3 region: CASSETSGGRSYEQYF. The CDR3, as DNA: TGTGCCAGCAGCGAAACTAGCGGGGGGCGCTCCTACGAGCAGTACTTC.

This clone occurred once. The CDR3 DNA follows: TGTGCCAGCAGTCCCTGGACAGGGCCCAATCAGCCCCAGCATTTT. Protein product: CASSPWTGPNQPQHF. The chain carries TRBV27 and TRBJ1-5; 8 bases are a match to TRBD1. The CDR3 extends over 15 amino acids. Germline assignment: CDR1 MNHEY and CDR2 SMNVEV (reference sequence). The junction had 6 bases not matched to a gene; V was cut back by 5 bases and J by 3 bases.

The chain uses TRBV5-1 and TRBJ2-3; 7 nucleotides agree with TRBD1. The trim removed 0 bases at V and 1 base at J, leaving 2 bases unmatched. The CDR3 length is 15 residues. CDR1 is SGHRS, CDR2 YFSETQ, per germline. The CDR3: CASSLEGARTDTQYF. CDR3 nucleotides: TGCGCCAGCAGCTTGGAGGGGGCCCGCACAGATACGCAGTATTTT.

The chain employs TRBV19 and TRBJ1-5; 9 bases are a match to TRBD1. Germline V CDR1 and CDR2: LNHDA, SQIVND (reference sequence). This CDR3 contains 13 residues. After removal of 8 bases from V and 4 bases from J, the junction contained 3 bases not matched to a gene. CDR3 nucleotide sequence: TGTGCCAGTCGAGACAGGGGGAATCAGCCCCAGCATTTT. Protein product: CASRDRGNQPQHF.

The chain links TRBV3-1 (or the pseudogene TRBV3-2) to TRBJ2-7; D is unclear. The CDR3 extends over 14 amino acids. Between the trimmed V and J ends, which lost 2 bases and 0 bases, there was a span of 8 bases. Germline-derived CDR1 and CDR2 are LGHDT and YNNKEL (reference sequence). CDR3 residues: CASSQSTNSYEQYF. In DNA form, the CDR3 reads TGTGCCAGCAGCCAATCGACAAACTCCTACGAGCAGTACTTC.

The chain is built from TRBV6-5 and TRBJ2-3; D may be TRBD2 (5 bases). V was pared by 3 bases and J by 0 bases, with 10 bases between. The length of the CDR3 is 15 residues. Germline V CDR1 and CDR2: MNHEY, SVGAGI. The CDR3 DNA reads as TGTGCCAGCAGTTATGGAGCGGTGAGCACAGATACGCAGTATTTT. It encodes CASSYGAVSTDTQYF.

As DNA, the CDR3 is TGTGCCAGTTCGGTCGGCACCGGGGAGCTGTTTTTT. It translates to CASSVGTGELFF. The chain combines TRBV19 with TRBJ2-2; D is ambiguous. Germline CDR1 reads LNHDA; CDR2 reads SQIVND (reference sequence). V was shortened by 8 bases and J by 4 bases, with 8 bases between the two germline ends. The CDR3 length is 12 residues.

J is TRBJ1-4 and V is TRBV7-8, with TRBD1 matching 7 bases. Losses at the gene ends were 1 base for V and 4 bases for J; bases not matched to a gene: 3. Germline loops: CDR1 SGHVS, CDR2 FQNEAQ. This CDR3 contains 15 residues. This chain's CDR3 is CASSLGQGRNEKLFF. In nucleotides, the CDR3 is TGTGCCAGCAGCTTAGGACAGGGCCGTAATGAAAAACTGTTTTTT.

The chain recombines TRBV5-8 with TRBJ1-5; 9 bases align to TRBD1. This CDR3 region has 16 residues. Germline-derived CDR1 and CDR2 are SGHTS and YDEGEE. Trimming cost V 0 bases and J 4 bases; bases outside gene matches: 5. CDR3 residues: CASSLAGTGRNQPQHF. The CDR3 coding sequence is TGTGCCAGCAGCTTGGCGGGGACAGGGCGAAATCAGCCCCAGCATTTT. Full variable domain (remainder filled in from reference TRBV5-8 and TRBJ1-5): EAGVTQSPTHLIKTRGQQATLRCSPISGHTSVYWYQQALGLGLQFLLWYDEGEERNRGNFPPRFSGRQFPNYSSELNVNALELEDSALYLCASSLAGTGRNQPQHFGDGTRLSIL.

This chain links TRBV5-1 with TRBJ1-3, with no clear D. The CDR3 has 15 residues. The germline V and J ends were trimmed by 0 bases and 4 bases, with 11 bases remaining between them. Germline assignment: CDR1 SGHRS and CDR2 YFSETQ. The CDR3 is CASSLESRRGNTIYF. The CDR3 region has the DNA TGCGCCAGCAGCTTGGAGAGCCGGAGGGGAAACACCATATATTTT. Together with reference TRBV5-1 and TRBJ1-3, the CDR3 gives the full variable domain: KAGVTQTPRYLIKTRGQQVTLSCSPISGHRSVSWYQQTPGQGLQFLFEYFSETQRNKGNFPGRFSGRQFSNSRSEMNVSTLELGDSALYLCASSLESRRGNTIYFGEGSWLTVV.

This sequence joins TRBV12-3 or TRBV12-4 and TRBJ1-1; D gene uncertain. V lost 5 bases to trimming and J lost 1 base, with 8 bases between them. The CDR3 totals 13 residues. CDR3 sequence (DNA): TGTGCCAGCAGTCCCGGACCGAACACTGAAGCTTTCTTT. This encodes CASSPGPNTEAFF.

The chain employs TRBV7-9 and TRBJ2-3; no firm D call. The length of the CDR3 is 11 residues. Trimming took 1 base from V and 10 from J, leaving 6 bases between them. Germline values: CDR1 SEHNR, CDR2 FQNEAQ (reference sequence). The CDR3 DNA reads TGTGCCAGCAGCTTAGTGGAAGCGCAGTATTTT. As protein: CASSLVEAQYF.

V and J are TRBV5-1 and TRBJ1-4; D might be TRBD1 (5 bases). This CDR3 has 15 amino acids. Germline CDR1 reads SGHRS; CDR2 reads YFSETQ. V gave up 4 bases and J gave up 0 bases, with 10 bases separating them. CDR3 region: CASSDGGATNEKLFF. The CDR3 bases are TGCGCCAGCAGCGACGGGGGTGCAACTAATGAAAAACTGTTTTTT.

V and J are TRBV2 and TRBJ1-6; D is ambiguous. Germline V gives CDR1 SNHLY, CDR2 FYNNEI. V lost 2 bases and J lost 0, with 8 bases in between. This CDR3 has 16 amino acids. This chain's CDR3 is CASSERRSSYNSPLHF. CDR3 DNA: TGTGCCAGCAGTGAACGCAGGAGCTCCTATAATTCACCCCTCCACTTT.

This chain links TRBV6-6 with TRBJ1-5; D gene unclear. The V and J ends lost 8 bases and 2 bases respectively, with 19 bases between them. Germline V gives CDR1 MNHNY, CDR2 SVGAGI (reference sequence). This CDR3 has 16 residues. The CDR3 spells CASFRKAISGNQPQHF. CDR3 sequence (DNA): TGTGCCAGCTTTCGTAAGGCTATAAGTGGCAATCAGCCCCAGCATTTT.

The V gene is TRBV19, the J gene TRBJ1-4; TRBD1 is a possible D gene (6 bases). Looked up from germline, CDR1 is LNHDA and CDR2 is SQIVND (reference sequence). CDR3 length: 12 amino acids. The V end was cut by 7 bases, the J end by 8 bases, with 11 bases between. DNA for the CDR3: TGTGCCAGTAACAGGGTGGGAGAAAAACTGTTTTTT. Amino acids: CASNRVGEKLFF. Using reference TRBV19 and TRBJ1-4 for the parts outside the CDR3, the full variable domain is DGGITQSPKYLFRKEGQNVTLSCEQNLNHDAMYWYRQDPGQGLRLIYYSQIVNDFQKGDIAEGYSVSREKKESFPLTVTSAQKNPTAFYLCASNRVGEKLFFGSGTQLSVL.

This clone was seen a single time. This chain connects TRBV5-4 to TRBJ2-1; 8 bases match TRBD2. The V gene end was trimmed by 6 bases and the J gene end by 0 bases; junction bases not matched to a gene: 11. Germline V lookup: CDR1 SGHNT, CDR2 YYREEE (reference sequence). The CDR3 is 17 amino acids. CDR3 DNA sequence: TGTGCCAGCAACCTTGGGGTCGGGGGGGCCTCCTACAATGAGCAGTTCTTC. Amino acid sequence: CASNLGVGGASYNEQFF.